The 23 T cell receptor beta chains given below trace back to one sample, sequenced in a study of technical replicates of blood from a handful of donors. Profiled with immunoSEQ multiplex PCR; TCRdb holds only in-frame clones, not every one. Among fewer than 90,000 clones listed, approximately 90% were seen once. Material: T cells isolated from PBMCs. These receptors originate from a human donor in good health.

V gene TRBV15 combines with J gene TRBJ2-7, with TRBD2 matching 7 bases. The trim removed 0 bases at V and 2 bases at J, leaving 13 bases unmatched. CDR3 length: 18 amino acids. Looked up from germline, CDR1 is LNHNV and CDR2 is YYDKDF (reference sequence). The CDR3 protein is CATSRELSGYGPAYEQYF. The DNA for the CDR3 is TGTGCCACCAGCAGAGAACTTAGCGGGTACGGACCCGCCTACGAGCAGTACTTC.

The chain couples TRBV27 to TRBJ1-1, with TRBD1 as a possible D gene (6 bases). This CDR3 has 13 residues. V was cut by 5 bases and J by 9 bases, with 16 bases left in between. Germline CDR1 MNHEY, CDR2 SMNVEV (reference sequence). CDR3 bases: TGTGCCAGCAGTCCTACAGGGTTTGCCAAAGCTTTCTTT. Translated: CASSPTGFAKAFF.

The chain uses TRBV5-1 and TRBJ1-2; the match to TRBD1 covers 8 bases. The CDR3 has 11 amino acids. Germline CDR1 is SGHRS and CDR2 is YFSETQ. V trimming: 4 bases; J trimming: 12 bases; junction bases outside the gene matches: 5. CDR3 DNA sequence: TGCGCCAGCAGCGGACAGGGTTTTCACACCTTC. It specifies CASSGQGFHTF.

This clone was recorded once. The V gene is TRBV10-1, the J gene TRBJ1-5; 7 positions match TRBD1. Germline trimming cut 5 bases from V and 4 bases from J; bases unmatched to any gene: 5. The length of the CDR3 is 14 residues. Per the germline V gene, CDR1 is WNHNN and CDR2 is SYGVQD (reference sequence). The CDR3 loop is CASSRTGENQPQHF. DNA for the CDR3: TGCGCCAGCAGTCGGACAGGAGAGAATCAGCCCCAGCATTTT.

V gene TRBV28 combines with J gene TRBJ1-2; 8 positions agree with TRBD1. The CDR3 sequence is 13 residues long. The V segment lost 9 bases and the J segment 3 bases; nucleotides outside the gene matches: 6. Germline V CDR1 and CDR2: MDHEN, SYDVKM. This CDR3 is CASDRGWDYGYTF. CDR3 DNA sequence: TGTGCCAGTGACAGGGGCTGGGACTATGGCTACACCTTC.

The chain recombines TRBV4-1 with TRBJ1-4, with D possibly TRBD1 on 5 matching bases. Germline CDR1 is MGHRA and CDR2 is YSYEKL. There are 16 residues in the CDR3. The V end was cut by 2 bases, the J end by 0 bases, with 10 bases between. This CDR3 reads CASSQRQGTTNEKLFF. Here the CDR3 DNA reads TGCGCCAGCAGCCAACGTCAGGGCACAACTAATGAAAAACTGTTTTTT.

The chain has TRBV6-1 and TRBJ2-1, with no clear D. Trimming stripped 7 bases from V and 3 bases from J, with 7 bases between. CDR1 and CDR2 (germline): MNHNS, SASEGT. The CDR3 has 12 residues. CDR3 residues: CASNYNYNEQFF. DNA for the CDR3: TGTGCCAGCAATTACAACTACAATGAGCAGTTCTTC.

The V and J genes are TRBV27 and TRBJ2-7; D remains unclear. The germline V and J ends were trimmed by 0 bases and 6 bases, with 6 bases remaining between them. CDR3 length: 12 residues. Germline V gene data show CDR1 as MNHEY and CDR2 as SMNVEV (reference sequence). CDR3 protein: CASSLSPGEQYF. Here the CDR3 DNA reads TGTGCCAGCAGTTTATCTCCAGGCGAGCAGTACTTC.

The chain has TRBV7-2 and TRBJ2-7, with no clear D. Germline V gene lookup returns CDR1 SGHTA and CDR2 FQGNSA. V was cut by 1 base and J by 4 bases, with 8 bases left in between. The CDR3 sequence is 13 residues long. CDR3 region: CASSLVASYEQYF. In DNA form, the CDR3 reads TGTGCCAGCAGCTTAGTGGCTTCTTACGAGCAGTACTTC.

This clone was recorded only once. The chain recombines TRBV29-1 with TRBJ2-2, with a tentative D call TRBD2 (7 bases). Germline V gene lookup returns CDR1 SQVTM and CDR2 ANQGSEA. Trimming stripped 2 bases from V and 7 bases from J, with 8 bases between. CDR3 length: 12 residues. The CDR3 loop reads CSVERGGGELFF. In DNA, the CDR3 is TGCAGCGTTGAAAGGGGGGGCGGGGAGCTGTTTTTT.

CDR3: CAISANAEGGDSGNTIYF. The DNA of the CDR3 is TGTGCCATCAGTGCCAACGCGGAGGGGGGGGACTCTGGAAACACCATATATTTT. The rearrangement uses TRBV10-3 and TRBJ1-3; D is possibly TRBD1 (6 bases). V was shortened by 4 bases and J by 0 bases, with 19 bases between the two germline ends. The CDR3 is 18 residues long. In germline, CDR1 is ENHRY, CDR2 SYGVKD.

V gene TRBV6-5 combines with J gene TRBJ2-7, with a tentative D call TRBD2 (5 bases). CDR1 and CDR2 from the germline V gene are MNHEY and SVGAGI. The ends were cut back, 4 bases at V and 0 bases at J, with 7 bases in the middle. The CDR3 has 13 amino acids. The DNA for the CDR3 is TGTGCCAGCAGTTCGGGATTCTCCTACGAGCAGTACTTC. Translation gives CASSSGFSYEQYF.

The genes are TRBV27 and TRBJ2-2; TRBD2 is a possible D gene (6 bases). V was shortened by 3 bases and J by 7 bases, with 6 bases between the two germline ends. CDR1 and CDR2 from the germline V gene are MNHEY and SMNVEV (reference sequence). The CDR3 contains 12 residues. CDR3 nucleotides: TGTGCCAGCAGTTTCGGGGGCGGGGAGCTGTTTTTT. Translated: CASSFGGGELFF.

This chain uses TRBV15 with TRBJ1-5, with D uncertain. V lost 3 bases, J lost 6 bases, and 9 bases lay in between. This CDR3 spans 13 amino acids. CDR1 and CDR2 (germline): LNHNV, YYDKDF (reference sequence). In DNA form, the CDR3 reads TGTGCCACCAGCAGGGAGGGAGTTCAGCCCCAGCATTTT. Translation: CATSREGVQPQHF.

The J gene is TRBJ1-1, the V gene TRBV5-6; D is possibly TRBD1 (5 bases). This CDR3 has 13 residues. Per germline, CDR1 SGHDT and CDR2 YYEEEE. V lost 1 base, J lost 1 base, and 5 bases lay in between. The CDR3 region is CASSLTGNTEAFF. The CDR3 DNA is TGTGCCAGCAGCTTGACAGGGAACACTGAAGCTTTCTTT.

This clone was found a few times. This chain uses TRBV23-1 with TRBJ2-2; TRBD1 matches 7 bases. TRBV23-1 is filed as an ORF, its function uncertain. This CDR3 is 13 amino acids long. Trimming at V came to 6 bases and at J to 5 bases, leaving 3 bases not matched to a gene. DNA for the CDR3: TGCGCCAGCAGGGACAGGAGAACCGGGGAGCTGTTTTTT. Protein sequence: CASRDRRTGELFF.

The chain links TRBV7-2 to TRBJ2-1; 10 nucleotides match TRBD1. V lost 2 bases, J lost 6 bases, and 7 bases stayed unmatched. The germline V gene has CDR1 SGHTA and CDR2 FQGNSA. The CDR3 spans 16 residues. CDR3 loop: CASSLYGQGVSNEQFF. The CDR3 DNA is TGTGCCAGCAGCTTATATGGACAGGGGGTAAGCAATGAGCAGTTCTTC.

This clone was seen only a few times. V gene TRBV6-5 combines with J gene TRBJ1-5, with a tentative D call TRBD1 (5 bases). V was pared by 3 bases and J by 3 bases, with 15 bases between. The CDR3 is made up of 16 amino acids. Looked up from germline, CDR1 is MNHEY and CDR2 is SVGAGI. The CDR3 reads CASSYRGTEANQPQHF. In nucleotides, the CDR3 is TGTGCCAGCAGTTATCGCGGGACGGAGGCCAATCAGCCCCAGCATTTT.

The chain has TRBV9 and TRBJ2-7; 7 bases map to TRBD1. The CDR3 extends over 16 amino acids. CDR1 SGDLS and CDR2 YYNGEE come from the germline V gene. The J segment lost 3 bases and the V segment lost 4 bases, leaving 13 bases of the junction unmatched. The CDR3 reads CASSPYSGQSSYEQYF. The CDR3 DNA is TGTGCCAGCAGCCCATATTCGGGACAGTCAAGCTACGAGCAGTACTTC.

This clone was picked up one time. The rearrangement links TRBV9 to TRBJ1-5; 7 nucleotides line up with TRBD1. Germline V lookup: CDR1 SGDLS, CDR2 YYNGEE. V gave up 3 bases and J gave up 7 bases; unmatched junction bases: 10. The CDR3 covers 15 residues. The CDR3 is CASSARQGRNQPQHF. CDR3 nucleotide sequence: TGTGCCAGCAGCGCAAGACAGGGTAGGAACCAGCCCCAGCATTTT.

V is TRBV19 and J is TRBJ1-4; maybe TRBD1 (6 bases). This CDR3 is built from 13 residues. V lost 4 bases to trimming and J lost 4 bases, with 7 bases between them. CDR1 is LNHDA and CDR2 is SQIVND in the germline V gene (reference sequence). CDR3 in DNA: TGTGCCAGTAGTAGGACAGTTAATGAAAAACTGTTTTTT. Its translation is CASSRTVNEKLFF.

This clone was observed once. The chain recombines TRBV5-5 with TRBJ1-5, with no clear D. This CDR3 spans 13 amino acids. The germline CDR1 and CDR2 sequences are SGHKS and YYEKEE (reference sequence). Trimming stripped 2 bases from V and 9 bases from J, with 12 bases between. The chain's CDR3 is CASSLGEGWPQHF. CDR3 sequence (DNA): TGTGCCAGCAGCTTAGGAGAGGGATGGCCCCAGCATTTT.

This chain joins TRBV5-1 and TRBJ1-2, with TRBD1 matching 7 bases. V was pared by 4 bases and J by 1 base, with 13 bases of the junction left unmatched. The CDR3 consists of 17 residues. Germline lookup yields CDR1 SGHRS and CDR2 YFSETQ. CDR3 sequence: CASSKGADRVFNYGYTF. In nucleotides, the CDR3 is TGCGCCAGCAGCAAGGGGGCCGACAGAGTTTTTAACTATGGCTACACCTTC.